Below are 15 T cell receptor beta chains sequenced from a single sample in a study of blood T cell repertoires in COVID-19. TCRdb keeps only in-frame clones here, not all; method: immunoSEQ multiplex PCR. The table has approximately 230,000 clones, about nine tenths seen once. Sequencing used peripheral blood. These receptors originate from a woman between 25 and 40 years old with COVID-19, enrolled during active disease.

The table lists this clone with a few counts. The chain carries TRBV28 and TRBJ2-3, with 14 bases identical to TRBD2. The CDR3 has 18 residues. V was pared by 6 bases and J by 4 bases, with 12 bases of the junction left unmatched. Germline CDR1 is MDHEN and CDR2 is SYDVKM. The CDR3, as DNA: TGTGCCAGCAGACCAGGGACTAGCGGGAGAAGGAGGTCAGATACGCAGTATTTT. Encoded protein: CASRPGTSGRRRSDTQYF.

The rearrangement links TRBV27 to TRBJ2-1; D is uncertain. Looked up from germline, CDR1 is MNHEY and CDR2 is SMNVEV (reference sequence). The CDR3 is 13 residues long. The V end was cut by 5 bases, the J end by 8 bases, with 13 bases between. CDR3 nucleotide sequence: TGTGCCAGCAGTCAATTTCAGTTCGATGAGCAGTTCTTC. Translation: CASSQFQFDEQFF.

The gene calls are TRBV6-2 or TRBV6-3 and TRBJ2-1; unclear D gene. The CDR3 totals 11 residues. Germline V gene data show CDR1 as MNHEY and CDR2 as SVGEGT. Trimming removed 5 bases from V and 10 bases from J, with 9 bases in between. The CDR3: CASSPLEEQFF. CDR3 DNA: TGTGCCAGCAGTCCCCTAGAGGAGCAGTTCTTC.

The chain has TRBV4-1 and TRBJ1-3; no definite D call. The CDR3 totals 16 residues. The V gene's germline CDR1 is MGHRA and CDR2 YSYEKL. Trimming removed 0 bases from V and 2 bases from J, with 11 bases in between. CDR3 sequence reads: CASSQDELLPGNTIYF. As DNA, the CDR3 is TGCGCCAGCAGCCAAGATGAGCTACTGCCTGGAAACACCATATATTTT.

This chain joins TRBV11-3 and TRBJ2-5; D possibly corresponds to TRBD1 (6 bases). V was clipped by 7 bases and J by 4 bases, with 13 bases between them. The germline gives CDR1 SGHNT, CDR2 YENEEA. This CDR3 is built from 13 residues. DNA for the CDR3: TGTGCCAGCAATCCCCAGGGGTCAGAGACCCAGTACTTC. Protein: CASNPQGSETQYF.

This clone showed up just a few times. The CDR3 protein is CASSSLLAGVNNEQFF. The DNA for the CDR3 is TGTGCCAGCAGCTCACTACTAGCGGGAGTTAACAATGAGCAGTTCTTC. The chain employs TRBV7-9 and TRBJ2-1; 11 nucleotides align to TRBD2. V gave up 4 bases and J gave up 5 bases; unmatched junction bases: 7. The CDR3 consists of 16 residues. CDR1 and CDR2 (germline): SEHNR, FQNEAQ (reference sequence).

The chain joins TRBV27 to TRBJ2-7; a possible D gene is TRBD2 (5 bases). From germline, CDR1 is MNHEY and CDR2 SMNVEV (reference sequence). This CDR3 contains 13 residues. Trimming cost V 6 bases and J 6 bases, with 15 bases left between them. CDR3 in DNA: TGTGCCAGCAGGCGAGGGTGGCAGCGCGAGCAGTACTTC. Residues: CASRRGWQREQYF.

This clone has only a few counts. The genes are TRBV13 and TRBJ2-3, with D possibly matching TRBD2 (5 bases). The CDR3 covers 13 residues. V dropped 5 bases and J dropped 5 bases, with 11 bases sitting between them. The germline V gene encodes CDR1 PRHDT and CDR2 FYEKMQ (reference sequence). CDR3 sequence reads: CASSNGLGDTQYF. The DNA of the CDR3 is TGTGCCAGCAGCAACGGACTCGGAGATACGCAGTATTTT.

The CDR3 region is CASSVGQMNTEAFF. The CDR3 DNA reads as TGCGCCAGCAGCGTGGGACAAATGAACACTGAAGCTTTCTTT. The chain carries TRBV5-1 and TRBJ1-1; weak D call: TRBD1 (6 bases). CDR3 length equals 14 residues. Per germline, CDR1 SGHRS and CDR2 YFSETQ. V gave up 4 bases and J gave up 0 bases, with 10 bases separating them.

The rearrangement uses TRBV12-3 or TRBV12-4 and TRBJ2-1, with D uncertain. Trimming removed 5 bases at V and 0 bases at J, with 2 bases between. This CDR3 is built from 12 residues. CDR3 coding DNA: TGTGCCAGCAGTCTCTCCTACAATGAGCAGTTCTTC. It yields the protein CASSLSYNEQFF.

This chain joins TRBV9 and TRBJ1-2; 7 nucleotides align to TRBD1. J lost 5 bases, V lost 3 bases, and 10 bases had no gene match. The CDR3 consists of 15 residues. Germline lookup yields CDR1 SGDLS and CDR2 YYNGEE. The CDR3 sequence: CASSADREVVYGYTF. DNA for the CDR3: TGTGCCAGCAGCGCCGACAGGGAGGTAGTTTATGGCTACACCTTC.

The V call is TRBV11-2, the J call TRBJ1-2; D may be TRBD1 (5 bases). The germline V gene has CDR1 SGHAT and CDR2 FQNNGV. The CDR3 covers 15 residues. The V end lost 8 bases, the J end lost 4 bases, and 20 bases lay between the germline ends. The CDR3 DNA reads as TGTGCCAGCTCAGGGCGCAGGACGAGCAGCTATGGCTACACCTTC. Encoded protein: CASSGRRTSSYGYTF.

V and J are TRBV5-6 and TRBJ2-1; perhaps TRBD2 as D (6 bases). Germline values: CDR1 SGHDT, CDR2 YYEEEE. Trimming removed 4 bases from V and 4 bases from J, with 18 bases in between. This CDR3 spans 16 amino acids. CDR3 bases: TGTGCCAGCAGCATCCGACTAGGTGGCTCTTACAATGAGCAGTTCTTC. Protein sequence: CASSIRLGGSYNEQFF.

The gene calls are TRBV7-9 and TRBJ1-1; TRBD1 might be the D (6 bases). The CDR3 is 15 residues long. In germline, CDR1 is SEHNR, CDR2 FQNEAQ (reference sequence). V lost 0 bases to trimming and J lost 5 bases, with 13 bases between them. Here the CDR3 DNA reads TGTGCCAGCAGCTTAGCGGGGGCGCTAGGGACTGAAGCTTTCTTT. Its protein is CASSLAGALGTEAFF. Full variable domain (missing parts from reference TRBV7-9 and TRBJ1-1): DTGVSQNPRHKITKRGQNVTFRCDPISEHNRLYWYRQTLGQGPEFLTYFQNEAQLEKSRLLSDRFSAERPKGSFSTLEIQRTEQGDSAMYLCASSLAGALGTEAFFGQGTRLTVV.

The chain has TRBV10-3 and TRBJ2-7; D ambiguous. The CDR3 totals 11 residues. Trimming removed 5 bases at V and 3 bases at J, with 5 bases between. Germline V gene data show CDR1 as ENHRY and CDR2 as SYGVKD. CDR3: CAISTGYEQYV. The CDR3 bases are TGTGCCATCAGTACCGGCTACGAGCAGTACGTC.